This entry is about one T cell receptor (beta chain). PCR used 60 Vbeta primers and 13 Jbeta primers. Libraries were prepared by immunoSEQ multiplex PCR; TCRdb keeps only in-frame clonotypes and omits some of them. The sample yields 90,000 to 120,000 clones, 60% to 75% seen once. The entry originates in a study of cytomegalovirus exposure and HLA in healthy donors. The germline CDR1 and CDR2 sequences are SGHDT and YYEEEE. CDR3 length: 17 residues. V gave up 5 bases and J gave up 1 base; unmatched junction bases: 9. The TCR was taken from a man aged 25 to 40 in good health and CMV-seronegative. Specimen: PBMCs. The V call is TRBV5-6, the J call TRBJ2-3, with 11 bases lining up with TRBD2. The CDR3 DNA is TGTGCCAGCAGTCTGACTAGCGGGACTGAGGGCACAGATACGCAGTATTTT. Translating it yields CASSLTSGTEGTDTQYF.